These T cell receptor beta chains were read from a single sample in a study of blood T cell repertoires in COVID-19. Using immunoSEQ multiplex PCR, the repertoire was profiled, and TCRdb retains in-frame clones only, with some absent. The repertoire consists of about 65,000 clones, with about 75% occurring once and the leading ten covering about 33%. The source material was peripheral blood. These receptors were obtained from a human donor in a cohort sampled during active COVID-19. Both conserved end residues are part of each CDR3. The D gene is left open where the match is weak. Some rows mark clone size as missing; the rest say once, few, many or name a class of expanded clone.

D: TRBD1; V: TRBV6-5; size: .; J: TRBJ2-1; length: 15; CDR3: CASHPRQGDGGEQFF; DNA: TGTGCCAGCCACCCACGACAGGGGGATGGTGGTGAGCAGTTCTTC
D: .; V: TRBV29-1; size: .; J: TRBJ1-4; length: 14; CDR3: CSVRRGARDEKLFF; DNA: TGCAGCGTTCGTCGGGGGGCGCGTGATGAAAAACTGTTTTTT
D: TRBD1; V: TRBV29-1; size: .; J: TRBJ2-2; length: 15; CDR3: CSVTGDRENTGELFF; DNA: TGCAGCGTTACCGGGGACAGGGAGAACACCGGGGAGCTGTTTTTT
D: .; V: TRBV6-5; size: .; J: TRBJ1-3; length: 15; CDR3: CASSLLGPSGNTIYF; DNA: TGTGCCAGCAGCCTCCTAGGCCCCTCTGGAAACACCATATATTTT
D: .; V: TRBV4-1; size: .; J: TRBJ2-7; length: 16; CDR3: CASSQPGASGTYEQYF; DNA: TGCGCCAGCAGCCAACCGGGGGCTAGCGGAACCTACGAGCAGTACTTC
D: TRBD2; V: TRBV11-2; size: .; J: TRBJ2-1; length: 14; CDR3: CASSRTTGGNEQFF; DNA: TGTGCCAGCAGCCGCACGACGGGAGGGAATGAGCAGTTCTTC
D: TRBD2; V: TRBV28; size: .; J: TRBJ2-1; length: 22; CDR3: CASSLGGAGKTSGIGRDNEQFF; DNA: TGTGCCAGCAGCTTAGGTGGGGCAGGGAAGACTAGCGGCATAGGGAGGGACAATGAGCAGTTCTTC
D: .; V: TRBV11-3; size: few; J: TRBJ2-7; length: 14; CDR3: CASSLDGQGYEQYF; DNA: TGTGCCAGCAGCTTAGATGGCCAGGGTTACGAGCAGTACTTC
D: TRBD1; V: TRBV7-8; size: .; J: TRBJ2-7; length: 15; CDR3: CASSVGTGGAYEQYF; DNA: TGTGCCAGCAGCGTCGGGACAGGGGGGGCCTACGAGCAGTACTTC
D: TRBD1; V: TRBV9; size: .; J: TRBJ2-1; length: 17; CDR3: CASSTPRTGLIHNEQFF; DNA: TGTGCCAGCAGCACACCCCGGACAGGCCTGATTCACAATGAGCAGTTCTTC
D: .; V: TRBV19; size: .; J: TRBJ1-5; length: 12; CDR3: CASTRGNQPQHF; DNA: TGTGCCAGTACCCGGGGGAATCAGCCCCAGCATTTT
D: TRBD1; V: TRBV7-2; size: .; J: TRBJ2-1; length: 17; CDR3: CASSPHRQGAAYNEQFF; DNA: TGTGCCAGCAGCCCTCACCGACAGGGCGCCGCCTACAATGAGCAGTTCTTC
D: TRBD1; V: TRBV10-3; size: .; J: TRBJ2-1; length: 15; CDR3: CAISGGQGVYNEQFF; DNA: TGTGCCATCAGTGGCGGACAGGGGGTCTACAATGAGCAGTTCTTC
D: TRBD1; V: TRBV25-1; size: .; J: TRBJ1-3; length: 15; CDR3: CASSRTGNSGNTIYF; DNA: TGTGCCAGCAGTCGGACAGGGAACTCTGGAAACACCATATATTTT
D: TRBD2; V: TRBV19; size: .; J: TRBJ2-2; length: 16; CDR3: CASSMALAGVTGELFF; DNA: TGTGCCAGTAGTATGGCCCTAGCGGGGGTCACCGGGGAGCTGTTTTTT
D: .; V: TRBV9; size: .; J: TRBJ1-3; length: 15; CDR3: CASSVDSGSGNTIYF; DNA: TGTGCCAGCAGCGTAGACAGCGGCTCTGGAAACACCATATATTTT
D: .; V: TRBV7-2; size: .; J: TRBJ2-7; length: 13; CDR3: CASSPGHWYEQYF; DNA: TGTGCCAGCAGTCCGGGACATTGGTACGAGCAGTACTTC
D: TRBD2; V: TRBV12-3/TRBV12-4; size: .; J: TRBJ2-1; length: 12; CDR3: CASSLGSGGQFF; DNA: TGTGCCAGCAGTTTGGGTTCGGGGGGGCAGTTCTTC
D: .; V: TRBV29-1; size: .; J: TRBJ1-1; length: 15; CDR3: CSVSQALGGKTEAFF; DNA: TGCAGCGTTTCCCAGGCATTGGGTGGAAAGACTGAAGCTTTCTTT
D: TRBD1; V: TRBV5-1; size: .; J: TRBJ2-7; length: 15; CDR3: CASSWGQGSSYEQYF; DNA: TGCGCCAGCAGCTGGGGACAGGGGTCTTCCTACGAGCAGTACTTC
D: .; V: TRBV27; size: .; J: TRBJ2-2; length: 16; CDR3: CASSLLGNANTGELFF; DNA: TGTGCCAGCTCCCTACTAGGAAACGCGAACACCGGGGAGCTGTTTTTT
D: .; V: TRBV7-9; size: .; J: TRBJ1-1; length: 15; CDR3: CASSFPPQGITEAFF; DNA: TGTGCCAGCAGCTTCCCCCCTCAGGGGATTACTGAAGCTTTCTTT
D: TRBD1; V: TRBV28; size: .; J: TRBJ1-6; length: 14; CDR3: CASTGQEFNSPLHF; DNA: TGTGCCAGCACGGGACAGGAGTTTAATTCACCCCTCCACTTT
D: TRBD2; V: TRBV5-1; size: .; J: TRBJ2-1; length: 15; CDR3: CASSLALAGDSEQFF; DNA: TGCGCCAGCAGCTTGGCATTAGCGGGAGACAGCGAGCAGTTCTTC
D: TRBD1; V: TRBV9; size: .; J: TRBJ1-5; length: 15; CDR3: CASSVEGQGNQPQHF; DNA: TGTGCCAGCAGCGTAGAAGGACAGGGCAATCAGCCCCAGCATTTT
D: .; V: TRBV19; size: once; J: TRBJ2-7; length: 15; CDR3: CASSISDSTLPEQYF; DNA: TGTGCCAGTAGTATTTCGGACAGCACTTTGCCCGAGCAGTACTTC
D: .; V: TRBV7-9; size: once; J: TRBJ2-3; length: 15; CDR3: CASSLGIQGMDTQYF; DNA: TGTGCCAGCAGCCTCGGCATACAGGGTATGGATACGCAGTATTTT
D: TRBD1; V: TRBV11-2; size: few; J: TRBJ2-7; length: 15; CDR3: CASSSTGGWTYEQYF; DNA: TGTGCCAGCAGCTCGACAGGGGGCTGGACCTACGAGCAGTACTTC
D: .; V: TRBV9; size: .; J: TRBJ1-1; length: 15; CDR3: CASSVEPGGRSEAFF; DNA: TGTGCCAGCAGCGTAGAACCTGGGGGCAGGTCTGAAGCTTTCTTT
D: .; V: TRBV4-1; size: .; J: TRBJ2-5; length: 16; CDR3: CASSQEARGWEETQYF; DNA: TGCGCCAGCAGCCAAGAGGCCCGAGGGTGGGAGGAGACCCAGTACTTC
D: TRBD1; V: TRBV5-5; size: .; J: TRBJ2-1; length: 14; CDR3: CASTKGDRNNEQFF; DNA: TGTGCCAGCACCAAGGGGGACAGAAACAATGAGCAGTTCTTC
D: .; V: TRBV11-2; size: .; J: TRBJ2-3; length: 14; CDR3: CASSLGLGSDTQYF; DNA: TGTGCCAGCAGCTTAGGGCTAGGCTCAGATACGCAGTATTTT
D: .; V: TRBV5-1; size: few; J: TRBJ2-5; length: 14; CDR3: CASSLGSGQETQYF; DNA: TGCGCCAGCAGCTTGGGTAGCGGCCAAGAGACCCAGTACTTC
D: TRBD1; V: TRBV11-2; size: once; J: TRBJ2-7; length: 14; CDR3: CASSLGPGGTEQYF; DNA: TGTGCCAGCAGCTTAGGCCCAGGGGGCACCGAGCAGTACTTC
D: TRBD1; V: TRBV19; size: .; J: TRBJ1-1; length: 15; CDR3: CASSYRGTMNTEAFF; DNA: TGTGCCAGTAGTTACAGGGGGACCATGAACACTGAAGCTTTCTTT
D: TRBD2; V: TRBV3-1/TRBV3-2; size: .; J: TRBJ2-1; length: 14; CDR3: CASRTSGRVAEQFF; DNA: TGTGCCAGCCGAACTAGCGGGAGGGTGGCTGAGCAGTTCTTC
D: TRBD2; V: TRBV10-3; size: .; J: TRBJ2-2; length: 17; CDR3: CAISQTSGGASAGELFF; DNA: TGTGCCATCAGCCAAACTAGCGGGGGGGCCTCCGCCGGGGAGCTGTTTTTT
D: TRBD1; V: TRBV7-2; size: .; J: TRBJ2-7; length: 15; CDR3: CASSPHGDRAYEQYF; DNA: TGTGCCAGCAGCCCTCACGGGGACAGGGCCTACGAGCAGTACTTC
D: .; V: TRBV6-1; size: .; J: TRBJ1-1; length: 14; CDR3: CASSFGGPNTEAFF; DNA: TGTGCCAGCAGTTTTGGGGGCCCGAACACTGAAGCTTTCTTT
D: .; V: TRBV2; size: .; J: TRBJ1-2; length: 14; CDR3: CASSRWTANYGYTF; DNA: TGTGCCAGCAGCCGCTGGACAGCTAACTATGGCTACACCTTC
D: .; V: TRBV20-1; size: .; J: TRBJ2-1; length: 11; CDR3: CSAPLYNEQFF; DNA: TGCAGTGCTCCCCTATACAATGAGCAGTTCTTC
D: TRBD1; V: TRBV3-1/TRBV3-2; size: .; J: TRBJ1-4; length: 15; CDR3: CASSTTGGGGEKLFF; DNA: TGTGCCAGCAGCACTACAGGGGGCGGAGGGGAAAAACTGTTTTTT
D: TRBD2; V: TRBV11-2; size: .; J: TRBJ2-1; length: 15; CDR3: CASSSPRAGGYEQFF; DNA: TGTGCCAGCAGCTCCCCCAGAGCGGGAGGGTATGAGCAGTTCTTC
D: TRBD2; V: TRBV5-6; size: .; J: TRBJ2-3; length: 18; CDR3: CASSSHSSGRAKTDTQYF; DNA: TGTGCCAGCAGCTCTCACTCTAGCGGGAGGGCCAAAACAGATACGCAGTATTTT
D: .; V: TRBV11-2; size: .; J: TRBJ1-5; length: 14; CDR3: CASSPEQTNQPQHF; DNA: TGTGCCAGCAGCCCCGAACAGACCAATCAGCCCCAGCATTTT
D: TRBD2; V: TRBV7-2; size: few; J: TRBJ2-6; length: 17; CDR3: CASSLVAGYSGANVLTF; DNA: TGTGCCAGCAGCTTAGTAGCGGGGTACTCTGGGGCCAACGTCCTGACTTTC
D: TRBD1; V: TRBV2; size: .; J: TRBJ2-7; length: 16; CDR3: CASSESGRQGAYEQYF; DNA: TGTGCCAGCAGTGAAAGTGGGAGACAGGGGGCTTACGAGCAGTACTTC
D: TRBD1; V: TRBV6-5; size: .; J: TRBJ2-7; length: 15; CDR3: CASSKDRGRLYEQYF; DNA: TGTGCCAGCAGCAAAGACAGGGGGCGTCTTTACGAGCAGTACTTC
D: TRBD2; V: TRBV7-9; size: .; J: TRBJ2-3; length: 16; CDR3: CASSLEREGPPDTQYF; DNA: TGTGCCAGCAGCTTAGAACGGGAGGGCCCTCCAGATACGCAGTATTTT
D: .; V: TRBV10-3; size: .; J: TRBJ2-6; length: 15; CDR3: CAISEGTSGANVLTF; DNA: TGTGCCATCAGTGAGGGGACATCTGGGGCCAACGTCCTGACTTTC